This entry features one T cell receptor beta chain sequence. As yet, its antigen is unknown. This record comes from a study of shared clonotypes between healthy human individuals. The assay was immunoSEQ multiplex PCR, and TCRdb's table has in-frame clones only and misses some. The repertoire holds about 2.4 million clones, with 90% to 95% as singletons. Division of CD4+ cells produced a CD45RA+ naive subset and a CD45RA-negative memory subset. General study points: Memory subsets generally showed lower estimated richness than naive subsets.

The CDR3 runs to 15 residues. Germline CDR1 is MDHEN and CDR2 is SYDVKM. J gave up 2 bases and V 7 bases, and 8 bases lay outside the gene matches. The sample consisted of naive CD4+ T cells from PBMCs. As for subset: CD45RA+ positively selected. The source is a man between 18 and 35 years old in good health. Some clones in this sample may be carry-over from other donors' samples. V is TRBV28 and J is TRBJ1-2; 9 positions agree with TRBD1. The CDR3 loop reads CASTAAGQGNYGYTF. The CDR3 DNA sequence: TGTGCCAGCACTGCCGCCGGACAGGGGAACTATGGCTACACCTTC.